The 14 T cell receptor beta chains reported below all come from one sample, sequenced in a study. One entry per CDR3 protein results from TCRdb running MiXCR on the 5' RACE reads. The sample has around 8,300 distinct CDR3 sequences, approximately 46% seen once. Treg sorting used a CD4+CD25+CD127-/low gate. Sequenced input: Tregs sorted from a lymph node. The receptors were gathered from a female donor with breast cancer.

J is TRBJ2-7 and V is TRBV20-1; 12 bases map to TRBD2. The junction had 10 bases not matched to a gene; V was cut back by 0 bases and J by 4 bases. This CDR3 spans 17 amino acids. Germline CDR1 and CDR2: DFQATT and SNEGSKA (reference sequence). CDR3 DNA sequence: TGCAGTGCTAGAGATTATTCAGAGACTAGCGGGAGATACGAGCAGTACTTC. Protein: CSARDYSETSGRYEQYF.

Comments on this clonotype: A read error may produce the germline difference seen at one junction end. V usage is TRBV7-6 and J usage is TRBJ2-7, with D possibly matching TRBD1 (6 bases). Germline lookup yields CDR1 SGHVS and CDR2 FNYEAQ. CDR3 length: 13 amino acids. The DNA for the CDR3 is TGTGCCAGCAGCCCCCGGACAGCCTACGAGCAGCACTTC. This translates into CASSPRTAYEQHF.

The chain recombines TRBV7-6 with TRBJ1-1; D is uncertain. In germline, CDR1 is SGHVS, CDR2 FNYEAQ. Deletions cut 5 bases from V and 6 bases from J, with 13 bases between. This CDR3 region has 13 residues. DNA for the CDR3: TGTGCCAGCAGCGTAGTTGCCGGGTCTGAAGCTTTCTTT. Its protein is CASSVVAGSEAFF.

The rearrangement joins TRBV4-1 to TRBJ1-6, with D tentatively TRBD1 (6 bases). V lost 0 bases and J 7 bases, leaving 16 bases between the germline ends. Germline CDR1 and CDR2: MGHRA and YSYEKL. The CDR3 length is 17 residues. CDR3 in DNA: TGCGCCAGCAGCCAAGATGCAGGGGACCTGGGAAATTCACCCCTCCACTTT. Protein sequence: CASSQDAGDLGNSPLHF.

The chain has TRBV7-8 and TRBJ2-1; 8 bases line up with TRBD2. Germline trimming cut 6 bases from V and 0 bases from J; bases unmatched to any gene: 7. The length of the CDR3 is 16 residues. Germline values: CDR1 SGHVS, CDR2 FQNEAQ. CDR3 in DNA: TGTGCCAGCAGGGGGCCGGGGGGGAGCTCCTACAATGAGCAGTTCTTC. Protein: CASRGPGGSSYNEQFF.

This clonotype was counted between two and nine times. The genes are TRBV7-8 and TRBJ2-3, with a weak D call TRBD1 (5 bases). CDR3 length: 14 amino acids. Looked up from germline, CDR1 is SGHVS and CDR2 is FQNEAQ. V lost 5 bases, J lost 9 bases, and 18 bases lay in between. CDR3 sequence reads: CASSTGMRTDTQYF. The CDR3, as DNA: TGTGCCAGCAGCACAGGTATGCGGACGGACACGCAGTATTTT.

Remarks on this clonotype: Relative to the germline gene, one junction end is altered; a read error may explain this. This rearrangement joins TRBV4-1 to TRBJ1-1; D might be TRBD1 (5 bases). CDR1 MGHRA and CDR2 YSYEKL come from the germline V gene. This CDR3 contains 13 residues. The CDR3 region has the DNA TGCGCCAGCAGCCCCATAGGGGTCCCTGAAGCTCTCTTT. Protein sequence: CASSPIGVPEALF.

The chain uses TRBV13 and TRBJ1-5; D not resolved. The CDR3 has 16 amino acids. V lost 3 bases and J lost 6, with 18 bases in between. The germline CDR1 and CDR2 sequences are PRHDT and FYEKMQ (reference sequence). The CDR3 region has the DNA TGTGCCAGCAGCTTCGGTAGCTGGGTTAATCGTCAGCCCCAGCATTTT. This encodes CASSFGSWVNRQPQHF.

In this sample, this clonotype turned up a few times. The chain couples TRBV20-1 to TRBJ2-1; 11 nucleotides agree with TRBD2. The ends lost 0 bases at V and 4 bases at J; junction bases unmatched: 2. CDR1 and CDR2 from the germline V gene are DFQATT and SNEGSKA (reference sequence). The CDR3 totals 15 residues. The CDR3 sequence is CSARELAGGYNEQFF. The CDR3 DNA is TGCAGTGCTAGAGAGCTAGCGGGAGGTTACAATGAGCAGTTCTTC.

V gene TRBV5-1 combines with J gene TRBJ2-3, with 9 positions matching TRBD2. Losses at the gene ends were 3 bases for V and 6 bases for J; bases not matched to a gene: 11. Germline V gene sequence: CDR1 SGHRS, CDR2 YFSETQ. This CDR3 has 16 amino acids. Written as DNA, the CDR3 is TGCGCCAGCAGCTACGAAGGCGGGAGGGCCACTGATACGCAGTATTTT. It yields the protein CASSYEGGRATDTQYF.

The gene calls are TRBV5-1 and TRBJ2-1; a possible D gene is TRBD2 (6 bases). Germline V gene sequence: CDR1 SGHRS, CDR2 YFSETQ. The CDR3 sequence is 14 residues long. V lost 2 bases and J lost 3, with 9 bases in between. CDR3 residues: CASSFGGIYNEQFF. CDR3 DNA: TGCGCCAGCAGCTTTGGCGGGATCTACAATGAGCAGTTCTTC.

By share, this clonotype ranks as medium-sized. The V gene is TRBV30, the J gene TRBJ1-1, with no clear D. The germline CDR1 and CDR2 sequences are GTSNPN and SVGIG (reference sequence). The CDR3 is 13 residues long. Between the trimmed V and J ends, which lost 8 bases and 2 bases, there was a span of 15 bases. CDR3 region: CAGRTVGNTEAFF. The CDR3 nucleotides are TGTGCCGGACGGACGGTTGGAAACACTGAAGCTTTCTTT.

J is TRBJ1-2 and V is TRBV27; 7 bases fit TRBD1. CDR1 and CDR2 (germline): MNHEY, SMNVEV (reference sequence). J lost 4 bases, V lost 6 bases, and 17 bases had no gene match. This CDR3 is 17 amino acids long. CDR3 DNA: TGTGCCAGCAGAAGCGGGCAGGGGGTGGAGTGGACCTATGGCTACACCTTC. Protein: CASRSGQGVEWTYGYTF.

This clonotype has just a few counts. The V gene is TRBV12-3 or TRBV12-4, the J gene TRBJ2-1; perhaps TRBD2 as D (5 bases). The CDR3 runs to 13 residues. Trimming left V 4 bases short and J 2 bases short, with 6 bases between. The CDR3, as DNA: TGTGCCAGCAGTTCCGGGGCCTACAATGAGCAGTTCTTC. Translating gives CASSSGAYNEQFF.